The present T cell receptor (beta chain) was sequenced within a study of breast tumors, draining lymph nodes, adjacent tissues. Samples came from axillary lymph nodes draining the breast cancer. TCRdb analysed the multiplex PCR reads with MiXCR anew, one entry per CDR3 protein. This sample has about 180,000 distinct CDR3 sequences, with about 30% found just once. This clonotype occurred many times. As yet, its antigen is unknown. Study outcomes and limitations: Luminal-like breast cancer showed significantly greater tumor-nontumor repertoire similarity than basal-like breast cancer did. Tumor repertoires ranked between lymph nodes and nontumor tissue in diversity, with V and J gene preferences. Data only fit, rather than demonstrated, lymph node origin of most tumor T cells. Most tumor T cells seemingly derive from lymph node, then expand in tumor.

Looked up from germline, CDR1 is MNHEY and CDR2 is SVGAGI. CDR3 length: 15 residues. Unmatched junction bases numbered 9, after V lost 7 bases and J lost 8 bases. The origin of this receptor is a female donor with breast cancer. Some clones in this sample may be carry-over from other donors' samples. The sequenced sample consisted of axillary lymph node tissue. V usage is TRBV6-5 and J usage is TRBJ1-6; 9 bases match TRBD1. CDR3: CASTPRGTGYSPLHF. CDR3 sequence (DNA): TGTGCCAGCACCCCCCGAGGGACAGGGTATTCACCCCTCCACTTT.